This TCR beta chain was identified during a study of cytomegalovirus exposure and HLA in healthy donors. Points from the study as a whole: In a later analysis, specific HLA alleles were associated with around 17,000 TCR beta sequences at a 0.05 false discovery rate.

For this clone: Its antigen is not known.

This CDR3 has 14 amino acids. Germline V lookup: CDR1 SGHVS, CDR2 FQNEAQ. Trimming left V 3 bases short and J 1 base short, with 9 bases between. A multiplex PCR was run with 60 Vbeta primers and 13 Jbeta primers. The method was immunoSEQ multiplex PCR; TCRdb's version includes in-frame clones alone and lacks a portion of them. The data show more than 95,000 clones, with approximately 79% seen just once and 6.9% held by the top ten. The donors comprised healthy bone marrow donors. Sequenced input: PBMCs. The V call is TRBV7-8, the J call TRBJ1-2, with D perhaps TRBD1 (5 bases). The clonotype comes from a man aged 25-40 years in good health and CMV-seropositive. The CDR3 here is CASSFRVLNYGYTF. The CDR3 coding sequence is TGTGCCAGCAGCTTCAGGGTCCTTAACTATGGCTACACCTTC.